This TCR beta chain comes out of a study of blood T cells in healthy people across ages. They isolated at least 7 million PBMCs from each sample. Next came a second PCR, run for about 7 to 12 cycles, which used a sample-barcoded 5' primer along with a J-beta primer mix. TCRdb fed the 5' RACE reads into MiXCR, producing one record per CDR3 protein. Of about a million distinct CDR3 sequences in the sample, roughly half were seen once. The CDR3 runs to 16 residues. Trimming stripped 5 bases from V and 8 bases from J, with 22 bases between. Per germline, CDR1 SEHNR and CDR2 FQNEAQ (reference sequence). The receptor comes from a woman aged 60-75 years in good health. Sequenced input: blood. The chain combines TRBV7-9 with TRBJ2-1; tentatively, D is TRBD2 (5 bases). CDR3: CASSPPPSPVGYEQFF. CDR3 nucleotides: TGTGCCAGCAGCCCCCCGCCTAGCCCAGTAGGTTATGAGCAGTTCTTC.